This entry describes one TCR beta chain. Residents of 24 US areas, aged about 18 to 95 years, made up the participants. The data were produced by immunoSEQ multiplex PCR, yet TCRdb's version contains in-frame clones alone and is incomplete. The repertoire includes roughly 200,000 clones, approximately 75% of them detected once, and about 9% sits in the top ten. These data belong to a study of blood T cell repertoires in COVID-19. V trimming: 3 bases; J trimming: 3 bases; junction bases outside the gene matches: 5. The CDR3 extends over 15 amino acids. The germline V gene encodes CDR1 SGHRS and CDR2 YFSETQ.

The sample was PBMCs or T cells enriched from blood (not recorded which). The chain combines TRBV5-1 with TRBJ1-4, with 7 positions matching TRBD1. The sequence came from a man aged 35 to 55 who had recovered from COVID-19. The CDR3 DNA follows: TGCGCCAGCAGCTGGGCCGGGACAGCTAATGAAAAACTGTTTTTT. It specifies CASSWAGTANEKLFF.